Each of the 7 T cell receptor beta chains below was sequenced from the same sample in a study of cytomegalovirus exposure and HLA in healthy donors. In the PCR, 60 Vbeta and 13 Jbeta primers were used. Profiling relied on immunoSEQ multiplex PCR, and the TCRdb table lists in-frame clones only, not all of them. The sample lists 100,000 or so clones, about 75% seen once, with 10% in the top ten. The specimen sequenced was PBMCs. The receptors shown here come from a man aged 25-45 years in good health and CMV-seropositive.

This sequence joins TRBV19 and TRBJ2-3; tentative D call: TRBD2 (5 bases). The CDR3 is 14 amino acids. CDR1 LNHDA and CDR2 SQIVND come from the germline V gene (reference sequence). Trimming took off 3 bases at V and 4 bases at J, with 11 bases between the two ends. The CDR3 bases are TGTGCCAGTAGTATGACTATGAGTTCAGATACGCAGTATTTT. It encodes CASSMTMSSDTQYF. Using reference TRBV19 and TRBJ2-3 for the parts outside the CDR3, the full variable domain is DGGITQSPKYLFRKEGQNVTLSCEQNLNHDAMYWYRQDPGQGLRLIYYSQIVNDFQKGDIAEGYSVSREKKESFPLTVTSAQKNPTAFYLCASSMTMSSDTQYFGPGTRLTVL.

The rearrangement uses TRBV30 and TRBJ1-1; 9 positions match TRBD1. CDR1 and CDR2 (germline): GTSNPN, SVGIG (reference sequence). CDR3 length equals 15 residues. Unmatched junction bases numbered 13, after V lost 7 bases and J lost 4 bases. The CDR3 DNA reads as TGTGCCTCCCTCGTCCGGGACAGGGTGAGCACTGAAGCTTTCTTT. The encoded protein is CASLVRDRVSTEAFF.

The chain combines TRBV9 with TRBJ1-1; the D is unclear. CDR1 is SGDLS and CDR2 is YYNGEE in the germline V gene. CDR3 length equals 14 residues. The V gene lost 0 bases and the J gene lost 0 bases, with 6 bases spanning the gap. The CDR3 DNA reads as TGTGCCAGCAGCGTAGGCAGGATGAACACTGAAGCTTTCTTT. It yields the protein CASSVGRMNTEAFF. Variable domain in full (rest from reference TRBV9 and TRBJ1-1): DSGVTQTPKHLITATGQRVTLRCSPRSGDLSVYWYQQSLDQGLQFLIQYYNGEERAKGNILERFSAQQFPDLHSELNLSSLELGDSALYFCASSVGRMNTEAFFGQGTRLTVV.

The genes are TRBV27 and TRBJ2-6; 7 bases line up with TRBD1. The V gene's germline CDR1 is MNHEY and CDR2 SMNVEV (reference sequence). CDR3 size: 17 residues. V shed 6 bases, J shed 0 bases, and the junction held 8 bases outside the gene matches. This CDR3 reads CASSPPGTASGANVLTF. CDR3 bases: TGTGCCAGCAGCCCCCCTGGGACAGCCTCTGGGGCCAACGTCCTGACTTTC.

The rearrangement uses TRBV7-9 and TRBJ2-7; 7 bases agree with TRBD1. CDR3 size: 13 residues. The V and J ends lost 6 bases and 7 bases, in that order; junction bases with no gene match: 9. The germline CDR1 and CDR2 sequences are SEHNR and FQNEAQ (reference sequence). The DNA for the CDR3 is TGTGCCAGCAGAACACAGGGGTCGGAGGAGCAGTACTTC. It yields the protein CASRTQGSEEQYF.

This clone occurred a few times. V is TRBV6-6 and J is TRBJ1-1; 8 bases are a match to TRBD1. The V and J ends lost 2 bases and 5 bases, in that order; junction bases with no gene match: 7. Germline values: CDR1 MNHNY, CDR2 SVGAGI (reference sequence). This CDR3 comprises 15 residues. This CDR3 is CASSYGTGGLTEAFF. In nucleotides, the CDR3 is TGTGCCAGCAGTTACGGTACAGGGGGTTTGACTGAAGCTTTCTTT.

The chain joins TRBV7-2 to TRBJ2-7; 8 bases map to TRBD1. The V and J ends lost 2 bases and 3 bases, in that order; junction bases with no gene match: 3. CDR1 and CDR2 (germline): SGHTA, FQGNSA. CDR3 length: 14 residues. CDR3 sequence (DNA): TGTGCCAGCAGCTTACTACAGGGGGTCTACGAGCAGTACTTC. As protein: CASSLLQGVYEQYF.